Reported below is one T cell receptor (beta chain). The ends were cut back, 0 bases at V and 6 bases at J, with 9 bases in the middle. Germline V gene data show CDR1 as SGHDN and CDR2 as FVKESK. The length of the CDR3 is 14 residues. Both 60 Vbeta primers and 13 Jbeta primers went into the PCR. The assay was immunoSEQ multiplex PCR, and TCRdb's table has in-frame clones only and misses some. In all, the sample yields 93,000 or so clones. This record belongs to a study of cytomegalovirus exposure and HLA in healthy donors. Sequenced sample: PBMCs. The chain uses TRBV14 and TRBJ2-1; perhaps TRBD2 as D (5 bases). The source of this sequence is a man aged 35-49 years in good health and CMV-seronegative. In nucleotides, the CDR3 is TGTGCCAGCAGCCAAGAGAGGGTTGGCAATGAGCAGTTCTTC. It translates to CASSQERVGNEQFF. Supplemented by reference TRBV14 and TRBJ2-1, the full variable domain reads EAGVTQFPSHSVIEKGQTVTLRCDPISGHDNLYWYRRVMGKEIKFLLHFVKESKQDESGMPNNRFLAERTGGTYSTLKVQPAELEDSGVYFCASSQERVGNEQFFGPGTRLTVL.